Each of the 6 T cell receptor beta chains below was sequenced from the same sample in a study of cytomegalovirus exposure and HLA in healthy donors. PCR primers comprised 60 Vbeta and 13 Jbeta primers. Clones were sequenced by immunoSEQ multiplex PCR, and TCRdb holds only the in-frame ones, with some missing. Here the sample spans roughly 250,000 clones, 72% being singletons. Source material: PBMCs. The receptor set was obtained from a female donor in good health and CMV-seronegative.

The chain uses TRBV6-5 and TRBJ2-7; TRBD1 matches 7 bases. The CDR3 spans 16 residues. V lost 0 bases, J lost 2 bases, and 7 bases stayed unmatched. From germline, CDR1 is MNHEY and CDR2 SVGAGI. CDR3 DNA sequence: TGTGCCAGCAGTTACTCGGGGACAGCTTTAACCTACGAGCAGTACTTC. Translation gives CASSYSGTALTYEQYF.

This clone has a single count. The chain recombines TRBV5-1 with TRBJ1-4; 7 bases are shared with TRBD1. The CDR3 loop spans 15 amino acids. The germline gives CDR1 SGHRS, CDR2 YFSETQ. J lost 3 bases, V lost 3 bases, and 5 bases had no gene match. CDR3 region: CASSSGTASNEKLFF. The CDR3 DNA follows: TGCGCCAGCAGCTCCGGGACAGCTTCTAATGAAAAACTGTTTTTT.

The chain recombines TRBV29-1 with TRBJ2-4; 9 bases agree with TRBD1. The CDR3 spans 12 residues. Germline V gene lookup returns CDR1 SQVTM and CDR2 ANQGSEA. With 7 bases clipped from V and 6 bases from J, the junction kept 4 bases outside the gene matches. Here the CDR3 DNA reads TGCAGCGCGGGACAGGGAAGAAACATTCAGTACTTC. Its protein is CSAGQGRNIQYF.

This clone appeared a few times. The chain carries TRBV9 and TRBJ2-1, with 8 bases matching TRBD2. The CDR3 is made up of 15 amino acids. V was clipped by 2 bases and J by 6 bases; unmatched bases: 7. Germline assignment: CDR1 SGDLS and CDR2 YYNGEE. CDR3 sequence (DNA): TGTGCCAGCAGCGTCCCCCGAGCGGGAGTCAATGAGCAGTTCTTC. Amino acids: CASSVPRAGVNEQFF.

V is TRBV27 and J is TRBJ2-7; D is ambiguous. CDR1 is MNHEY and CDR2 is SMNVEV in the germline V gene (reference sequence). There are 14 residues in the CDR3. The V and J ends lost 2 bases and 4 bases respectively, with 12 bases between them. In DNA form, the CDR3 reads TGTGCCAGCAGTTTACAGGCACCTGAGTACGAGCAGTACTTC. Residues: CASSLQAPEYEQYF.

This chain joins TRBV6-5 and TRBJ1-2, with D tentatively TRBD1 (6 bases). Between the trimmed V and J ends, which lost 4 bases and 7 bases, there was a span of 13 bases. The CDR3 runs to 13 residues. Per germline, CDR1 MNHEY and CDR2 SVGAGI. CDR3 protein: CASSSTGWRGYTF. The CDR3 DNA is TGTGCCAGCAGTTCCACAGGGTGGCGTGGCTACACCTTC.